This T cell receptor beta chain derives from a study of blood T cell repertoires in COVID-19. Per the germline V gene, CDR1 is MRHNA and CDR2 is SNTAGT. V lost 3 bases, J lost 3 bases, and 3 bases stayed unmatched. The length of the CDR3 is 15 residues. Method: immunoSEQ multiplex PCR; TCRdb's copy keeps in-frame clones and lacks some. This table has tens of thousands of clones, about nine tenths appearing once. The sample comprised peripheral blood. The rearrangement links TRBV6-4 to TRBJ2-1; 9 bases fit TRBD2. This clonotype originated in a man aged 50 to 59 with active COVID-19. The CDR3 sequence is CASSEYSGSYNEQFF. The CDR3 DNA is TGTGCCAGCAGTGAATATAGCGGGAGCTACAATGAGCAGTTCTTC.